The clone carrying this TCR beta chain was found a few times. What it binds is unknown. PCR primers comprised 60 Vbeta and 13 Jbeta primers. Original processing methods: Roughly 11 million shared chains were among the 80 million or so unique TCR beta chains that a later analysis counted. The repertoire was sequenced with immunoSEQ multiplex PCR; TCRdb's copy has only in-frame clones and lacks some. V, J and clone size are those of that table, while D and trimming were read from the DNA. The repertoire includes roughly 60,000 clones, approximately 70% of them detected once, and roughly 21% sits in the top ten. The sample comes from a study of cytomegalovirus exposure and HLA in healthy donors. Study results and limitations: Differences between HLA loci emerged in a later analysis of TCR association rates, with DRB1 most and HLA-C fewest.

Input material: PBMCs. The clonotype was recovered from a woman in her fifties or sixties in good health and CMV-seropositive.

The CDR3 here is CASSLSSWGQGYNEQFF. CDR3 sequence (DNA): TGTGCCAGCAGCTTATCCTCCTGGGGACAGGGTTACAATGAGCAGTTCTTC. The V gene is TRBV13, the J gene TRBJ2-1; TRBD1 matches 9 bases. Trimming at V came to 2 bases and at J to 4 bases, leaving 9 bases not matched to a gene. CDR3 length equals 17 residues. Germline values: CDR1 PRHDT, CDR2 FYEKMQ (reference sequence).